In this sample, the clone carrying this TCR beta chain turned up many times. Its antigen is undetermined. These data belong to a study of CD8 T cells in Susac syndrome. Reverse transcription of roughly 0.5 to 1 ug RNA was carried out with random hexamers. The authors amplified TCR beta CDR3 across 54 Vbeta and 13 Jbeta using immunoSEQ multiplex PCR. In TCRdb, the immunoSEQ multiplex PCR reads were re-called with MiXCR into one record per CDR3 protein. This table holds about 300,000 distinct CDR3 sequences, approximately 90% found once. The CDR3 extends over 16 amino acids. Germline V gives CDR1 SGHTS, CDR2 YDEGEE. V dropped 0 bases and J dropped 3 bases, with 15 bases sitting between them. Sequencing of TCR beta was carried out in blood CD8+ and CD4+ T cells. Study outcomes and limitations: Acknowledgment was made by the study that its TCR sequencing and HLA analysis involved a relatively small number of individuals.

This rearrangement joins TRBV5-8 to TRBJ1-2; no clear D gene. The origin of this receptor is a human donor with multiple sclerosis. Sequencing input: CD8+ T cells from PBMCs. CDR3 sequence reads: CASSLERYTIDYGYTF. In DNA form, the CDR3 reads TGTGCCAGCAGCTTGGAACGGTATACAATAGACTATGGCTACACCTTC.